Following are 6 T cell receptor beta chains from one sample sequenced in a study of T cell responses to AZD1222 COVID-19 vaccine. The data were produced by immunoSEQ multiplex PCR, yet TCRdb's version contains in-frame clones alone and is incomplete. The table shows more than 150,000 clones, with over 80% occurring only once. Sequences were derived from peripheral blood, sampled on day 0 of AZD1222 vaccination. The receptors shown here come from an adult in good health.

DNA of the CDR3: TGTGCCAGCAGTTACGTCGAGACCCAGTACTTC. This encodes CASSYVETQYF. The V and J genes are TRBV6-5 and TRBJ2-5; D unclear. The length of the CDR3 is 11 residues. From germline, CDR1 is MNHEY and CDR2 SVGAGI. Trimming cost V 2 bases and J 5 bases, with 3 bases left between them.

The rearrangement links TRBV24-1 to TRBJ2-1, with D perhaps matching TRBD2 (6 bases). This CDR3 is built from 14 residues. V was trimmed by 5 bases and J by 7 bases, leaving 14 bases between them. Per the germline V gene, CDR1 is KGHDR and CDR2 is SFDVKD. The CDR3 nucleotides are TGTGCCACCAGTGGTCCGGGGGTCTTAAATGAGCAGTTCTTC. Translated: CATSGPGVLNEQFF.

The chain combines TRBV6-2 or TRBV6-3 with TRBJ2-2, with 7 bases matching TRBD2. J was trimmed by 4 bases and V by 6 bases; bases with no gene match: 2. The germline V gene encodes CDR1 MNHEY and CDR2 SVGEGT. The CDR3 totals 13 residues. In nucleotides, the CDR3 is TGTGCCAGCAGCCGACTAGCCACCGGGGAGCTGTTTTTT. Protein sequence: CASSRLATGELFF.

This chain joins TRBV20-1 and TRBJ2-3; possible D gene TRBD2, 7 bases. The CDR3 has 15 residues. CDR1 and CDR2 (germline): DFQATT, SNEGSKA (reference sequence). With 3 bases removed from V and 1 base from J, the gap between germline ends came to 14 bases. The CDR3: CSASGGGHGTDTQYF. The DNA for the CDR3 is TGCAGTGCTAGTGGCGGGGGCCACGGCACAGATACGCAGTATTTT.

This sequence joins TRBV10-2 and TRBJ1-5, with D unclear. V dropped 8 bases and J dropped 5 bases, with 13 bases sitting between them. Germline V gene data show CDR1 as WSHSY and CDR2 as SAAADI. This CDR3 has 13 amino acids. The CDR3 nucleotides are TGCGCCAGCGTCGCCTTGGGCCATCAGCCCCAGCATTTT. The encoded protein is CASVALGHQPQHF.

This sequence joins TRBV5-4 and TRBJ2-5; TRBD1 might be the D (7 bases). V was pared by 4 bases and J by 0 bases, with 13 bases between. CDR3 length: 15 amino acids. Germline V CDR1 and CDR2: SGHNT, YYREEE (reference sequence). The CDR3 bases are TGTGCCAGCAGCCTCCCAGGGGGGTACCAAGAGACCCAGTACTTC. Protein sequence: CASSLPGGYQETQYF.